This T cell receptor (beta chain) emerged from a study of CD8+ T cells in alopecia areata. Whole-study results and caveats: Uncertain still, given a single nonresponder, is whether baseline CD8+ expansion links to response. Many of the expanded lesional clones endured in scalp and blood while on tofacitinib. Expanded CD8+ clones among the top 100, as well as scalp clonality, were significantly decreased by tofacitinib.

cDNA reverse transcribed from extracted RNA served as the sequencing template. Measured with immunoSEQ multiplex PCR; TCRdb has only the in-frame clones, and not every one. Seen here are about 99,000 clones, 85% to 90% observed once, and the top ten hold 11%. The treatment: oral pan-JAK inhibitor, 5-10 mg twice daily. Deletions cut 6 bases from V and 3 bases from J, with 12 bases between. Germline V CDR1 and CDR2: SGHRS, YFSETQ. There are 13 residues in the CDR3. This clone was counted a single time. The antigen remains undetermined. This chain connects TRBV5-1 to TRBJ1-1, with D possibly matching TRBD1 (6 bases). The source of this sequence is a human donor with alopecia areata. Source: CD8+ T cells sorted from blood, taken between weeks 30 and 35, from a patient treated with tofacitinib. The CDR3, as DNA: TGCGCCAGCAAAACCTCAGGGGACACTGAAGCTTTCTTT. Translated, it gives CASKTSGDTEAFF.